The 25 T cell receptor beta chains listed next were all sequenced from one sample in a study of blood T cell repertoires in COVID-19. Produced via immunoSEQ multiplex PCR; TCRdb's table is partial and in-frame only. The data contain about 130,000 clones, around four fifths of them singletons. Sequences were obtained from peripheral blood. These receptors came from a human donor in a cohort sampled during active COVID-19.

The rearrangement links TRBV6-5 to TRBJ1-3; a weak D match, TRBD1 (6 bases). Germline CDR1 MNHEY, CDR2 SVGAGI. The V gene lost 0 bases and the J gene lost 0 bases, with 6 bases spanning the gap. This CDR3 is built from 15 residues. This CDR3 is CASSYSGGSGNTIYF. As DNA, the CDR3 is TGTGCCAGCAGTTACTCAGGGGGCTCTGGAAACACCATATATTTT.

This rearrangement joins TRBV10-3 to TRBJ2-7, with 16 positions matching TRBD2. CDR1 and CDR2 from the germline V gene are ENHRY and SYGVKD. The CDR3 is 17 residues long. V gave up 3 bases and J gave up 3 bases; unmatched junction bases: 5. DNA of the CDR3: TGTGCCATCAGTGAATCCGGGACTAGCGGGGGGGACTACGAGCAGTACTTC. Translating it yields CAISESGTSGGDYEQYF.

This clone has a count of ten or more. DNA of the CDR3: TGTGCCAGCAGTTTCAACGGGAATTCACCCCTCCACTTT. Residues: CASSFNGNSPLHF. The chain combines TRBV27 with TRBJ1-6; no reliable D call. Germline-derived CDR1 and CDR2 are MNHEY and SMNVEV (reference sequence). This CDR3 is built from 13 residues. Trimming shortened V by 3 bases and J by 7 bases, and 7 bases separated the two germline ends.

V usage is TRBV19 and J usage is TRBJ2-1; D gene unclear. V was shortened by 2 bases and J by 2 bases, with 10 bases between the two germline ends. This CDR3 has 15 amino acids. Germline loops: CDR1 LNHDA, CDR2 SQIVND (reference sequence). As DNA, the CDR3 is TGTGCCAGTAGTATACAGGTCCAGACCTACAATGAGCAGTTCTTC. This translates into CASSIQVQTYNEQFF.

V and J are TRBV3-1 (or the pseudogene TRBV3-2) and TRBJ2-3, with D maybe TRBD2 (6 bases). Germline V gene sequence: CDR1 LGHDT, CDR2 YNNKEL (reference sequence). The V gene lost 4 bases and the J gene lost 1 base, with 15 bases spanning the gap. CDR3 length equals 16 residues. CDR3 DNA: TGTGCCAGCAGCCCTTCTTGGGGCGGGGGCACAGATACGCAGTATTTT. Protein sequence: CASSPSWGGGTDTQYF.

This clone was counted a single time. The chain carries TRBV29-1 and TRBJ2-2; possible D gene TRBD2, 5 bases. V lost 7 bases and J lost 7, with 22 bases in between. Looked up from germline, CDR1 is SQVTM and CDR2 is ANQGSEA. The CDR3 runs to 15 residues. CDR3 amino acids: CSALGEGSRVGELFF. DNA of the CDR3: TGCAGCGCCCTCGGCGAGGGCAGTCGTGTCGGGGAGCTGTTTTTT.

V is TRBV3-1 (or the pseudogene TRBV3-2) and J is TRBJ2-3, with 9 nucleotides matching TRBD1. Germline CDR1 LGHDT, CDR2 YNNKEL (reference sequence). The CDR3 extends over 14 amino acids. V lost 7 bases to trimming and J lost 3 bases; unmatched junction nucleotides: 5. CDR3 loop: CASTGTGRTDTQYF. In DNA, the CDR3 is TGTGCCAGCACCGGGACAGGGAGGACAGATACGCAGTATTTT.

This clone was seen only once. J is TRBJ1-1 and V is TRBV12-5, with D hard to call. The CDR3 consists of 13 residues. In germline, CDR1 is LGHNT, CDR2 FRNRAP. Trimming took off 1 base at V and 2 bases at J, with 5 bases between the two ends. CDR3 nucleotide sequence: TGTGCTAGTGGTTTGGGAGTTAACACTGAAGCTTTCTTT. This gives the protein CASGLGVNTEAFF.

This clone was seen only once. This chain uses TRBV9 with TRBJ2-5; 10 bases match TRBD2. Germline lookup yields CDR1 SGDLS and CDR2 YYNGEE. V dropped 0 bases and J dropped 0; count of bases not matched to a gene: 2. The CDR3 contains 16 residues. CDR3 bases: TGTGCCAGCAGCGTAGGTAGCGGGGGGAACCAAGAGACCCAGTACTTC. It codes for CASSVGSGGNQETQYF.

J is TRBJ2-1 and V is TRBV4-1, with D possibly matching TRBD2 (6 bases). V lost 3 bases and J 2 bases, leaving 14 bases between the germline ends. Germline CDR1 and CDR2: MGHRA and YSYEKL. CDR3 length: 16 amino acids. The CDR3 nucleotides are TGCGCCAGCAGCCAGGACCCCGGGGGTACCTACAATGAGCAGTTCTTC. Protein product: CASSQDPGGTYNEQFF.

The CDR3 region is CASSVAWLDLTDTQYF. CDR3 nucleotides: TGTGCCAGCAGCGTAGCTTGGCTAGATCTCACAGATACGCAGTATTTT. The V and J genes are TRBV9 and TRBJ2-3; D remains unclear. This CDR3 is built from 16 residues. V was pared by 0 bases and J by 2 bases, with 13 bases between. The germline CDR1 and CDR2 sequences are SGDLS and YYNGEE. The full variable domain, in which reference TRBV9 and TRBJ2-3 provide the parts outside the CDR3, is DSGVTQTPKHLITATGQRVTLRCSPRSGDLSVYWYQQSLDQGLQFLIQYYNGEERAKGNILERFSAQQFPDLHSELNLSSLELGDSALYFCASSVAWLDLTDTQYFGPGTRLTVL.

This clone was observed a single time. The V gene is TRBV2, the J gene TRBJ2-1; 10 bases line up with TRBD2. The CDR3 sequence is 16 residues long. The V segment lost 4 bases and the J segment 0 bases; nucleotides outside the gene matches: 3. The germline V gene encodes CDR1 SNHLY and CDR2 FYNNEI. The CDR3 DNA reads TGTGCCAGCAGTGGTAGCGGGGGGTACTCCTACAATGAGCAGTTCTTC. Translated: CASSGSGGYSYNEQFF.

V usage is TRBV19 and J usage is TRBJ2-7; TRBD2 matches 9 bases. Germline values: CDR1 LNHDA, CDR2 SQIVND (reference sequence). V shed 5 bases, J shed 2 bases, and the junction held 10 bases outside the gene matches. The CDR3 consists of 16 residues. CDR3 sequence: CASSPSLAGGPYEQYF. CDR3 sequence (DNA): TGTGCCAGTAGTCCTAGTTTGGCGGGGGGGCCCTACGAGCAGTACTTC.

The table lists this clone with a count of one. The chain joins TRBV7-9 to TRBJ2-7; no firm D call. The V end lost 2 bases, the J end lost 7 bases, and 9 bases lay between the germline ends. CDR3 size: 12 residues. The germline V gene encodes CDR1 SEHNR and CDR2 FQNEAQ (reference sequence). CDR3 bases: TGTGCCAGCAGCTTATACGGAGTTGAGCAGTACTTC. Translation gives CASSLYGVEQYF.

The chain is built from TRBV6-5 and TRBJ1-2, with 8 bases lining up with TRBD1. The V and J ends lost 6 bases and 2 bases, in that order; junction bases with no gene match: 5. CDR1 and CDR2 (germline): MNHEY, SVGAGI. The CDR3 runs to 14 residues. This chain's CDR3 is CASRGDRGNYGYTF. The CDR3 DNA reads as TGTGCCAGCAGGGGCGACAGGGGAAACTATGGCTACACCTTC.

The chain has TRBV5-1 and TRBJ2-7, with a weak D call TRBD2 (6 bases). Germline loops: CDR1 SGHRS, CDR2 YFSETQ. V was cut by 3 bases and J by 6 bases, with 13 bases left in between. The CDR3 contains 13 residues. The CDR3 loop is CASSSGGTGEQYF. The CDR3 nucleotides are TGCGCCAGCAGCTCCGGGGGAACTGGCGAGCAGTACTTC.

This sequence joins TRBV5-6 and TRBJ1-1, with 7 bases that match TRBD1. Germline V gene lookup returns CDR1 SGHDT and CDR2 YYEEEE. The V and J ends lost 4 bases and 2 bases, in that order; junction bases with no gene match: 5. CDR3 length equals 14 residues. CDR3 sequence: CASSRDRINTEAFF. In nucleotides, the CDR3 is TGTGCCAGCAGCCGGGACAGAATTAACACTGAAGCTTTCTTT.

J is TRBJ1-5 and V is TRBV2; TRBD1 agrees at 7 bases. The germline V gene has CDR1 SNHLY and CDR2 FYNNEI. CDR3 length: 16 residues. The trim removed 8 bases at V and 2 bases at J, leaving 12 bases unmatched. The CDR3 here is CASGPPGTVGNQPQHF. The CDR3 DNA follows: TGTGCCAGCGGCCCTCCCGGGACAGTTGGCAATCAGCCCCAGCATTTT.

This chain uses TRBV3-1 (or the pseudogene TRBV3-2) with TRBJ1-2; D unresolved. The CDR3 contains 13 residues. V dropped 1 base and J dropped 14 bases, with 17 bases sitting between them. Germline V gives CDR1 LGHDT, CDR2 YNNKEL (reference sequence). The CDR3 loop is CASSQGGREPFTF. In DNA form, the CDR3 reads TGTGCCAGCAGCCAAGGAGGGAGGGAGCCGTTTACCTTC.

J is TRBJ1-2 and V is TRBV2; 7 positions agree with TRBD1. V lost 6 bases and J lost 7; bases outside the gene matches: 11. CDR3 length: 14 amino acids. Germline-derived CDR1 and CDR2 are SNHLY and FYNNEI. Written as DNA, the CDR3 is TGTGCCAGCAGCAATTACAGGGGCATAGGTGGCTACACCTTC. It codes for CASSNYRGIGGYTF.

The chain has TRBV5-4 and TRBJ1-6, with 7 bases matching TRBD1. The germline gives CDR1 SGHNT, CDR2 YYREEE (reference sequence). CDR3 length: 13 amino acids. The V segment lost 5 bases and the J segment 7 bases; nucleotides outside the gene matches: 3. The CDR3 region has the DNA TGTGCCAGCAGTGGGACAGTCAATTCACCCCTCCACTTT. This codes for CASSGTVNSPLHF.

This sequence joins TRBV19 and TRBJ2-2; D unresolved. The CDR3 runs 13 residues. Trimming removed 10 bases from V and 2 bases from J, with 11 bases in between. Germline V gene data show CDR1 as LNHDA and CDR2 as SQIVND (reference sequence). The CDR3 nucleotides are TGTGCCACCACGACTGGAAACACCGGGGAGCTGTTTTTT. Its protein product is CATTTGNTGELFF.

The count of this clone is one. The gene calls are TRBV11-3 and TRBJ2-3, with a possible D match to TRBD2 (6 bases). V lost 3 bases and J lost 1, with 8 bases in between. The CDR3 has 14 amino acids. The germline V gene encodes CDR1 SGHNT and CDR2 YENEEA. The CDR3 reads CASSLGGGTDTQYF. The DNA for the CDR3 is TGTGCCAGCAGCTTGGGCGGGGGCACAGATACGCAGTATTTT.

This chain uses TRBV19 with TRBJ1-1, with D perhaps matching TRBD1 (6 bases). Germline values: CDR1 LNHDA, CDR2 SQIVND (reference sequence). The V gene lost 8 bases and the J gene lost 2 bases, with 12 bases spanning the gap. The CDR3 consists of 13 residues. CDR3 nucleotides: TGTGCCAGTGGGAGGGGGACTAACACTGAAGCTTTCTTT. Encoded protein: CASGRGTNTEAFF.

The chain links TRBV6-5 to TRBJ1-3; possibly TRBD1 for D (6 bases). Per the germline V gene, CDR1 is MNHEY and CDR2 is SVGAGI. This CDR3 has 15 residues. V was shortened by 6 bases and J by 4 bases, with 16 bases between the two germline ends. CDR3 region: CASSPQGQYGNTIYF. CDR3 in DNA: TGTGCCAGCAGCCCCCAAGGACAGTACGGAAACACCATATATTTT.